This T cell receptor beta chain was sequenced in a study of shared clonotypes between healthy human individuals. About the study: The composition of the donors was two women and a few men aged 18 to 49.

For this clone: Its cognate antigen is unknown.

Study-level points and caveats: Compared with clonotypes that all four donors shared, non-shared clonotypes had lower generation probabilities.

Using immunoSEQ multiplex PCR, the repertoire was profiled, and TCRdb retains in-frame clones only, with some absent. The top ten hold 0.37% of the sample, which has over 2 million clones, 80% to 95% seen once. The CDR3 sequence is 13 residues long. The germline V gene has CDR1 MNHEY and CDR2 SVGAGI. Trimming removed 4 bases from V and 5 bases from J, with 11 bases in between. This clonotype was sampled from a man aged 18 to 29 in good health. Some clones in this sample may be carry-over from other donors' samples. V gene TRBV6-5 combines with J gene TRBJ1-2; D not certain. Sequencing was done on a sample of naive CD4+ T cells from PBMCs. Stated subset: CD45RA+ positively selected. CDR3 residues: CASSSLGWYGYTF. DNA of the CDR3: TGTGCCAGCAGTTCTCTAGGATGGTATGGCTACACCTTC.